The entry that follows covers one TCR beta chain sequence. The data originate from a study of blood T cell repertoires in COVID-19. Study-level background: COVID-19 samples from acute and convalescent phases originated in the United States, Italy and Spain. Nucleic acid was either cDNA or gDNA, and it came from T cells, B-cell-depleted T cells, or PBMCs.

The CDR3 is 16 amino acids. The V gene end was trimmed by 2 bases and the J gene end by 3 bases; junction bases not matched to a gene: 6. Germline CDR1 and CDR2: KGHSY and FQNENV. As processed by the authors: Estimation of nucleated cell counts relied on the amplification of reference gene primers. TCRdb's table, derived via immunoSEQ multiplex PCR, lists solely in-frame clones and lacks some. V, J and clone size are taken as reported in that table, and D and trimming were inferred from the DNA itself. The profile shows around 30,000 clones, around 80% of them singletons. The receptor was isolated from an elderly man with active or convalescent COVID-19. The rearrangement uses TRBV16 and TRBJ1-2, with TRBD1 matching over 10 bases. Sequenced: peripheral blood. The DNA for the CDR3 is TGTGCCAGCAGCCAAACCGGGACAGGGGTAGACTATGGCTACACCTTC. This translates into CASSQTGTGVDYGYTF. The full variable domain, rest sourced from reference TRBV16 and TRBJ1-2, is GEEVAQTPKHLVRGEGQKAKLYCAPIKGHSYVFWYQQVLKNEFKFLISFQNENVFDETGMPKERFSAKCLPNSPCSLEIQATKLEDSAVYFCASSQTGTGVDYGYTFGSGTRLTVV.